This T cell receptor beta chain appears in the sequencing data of a study of cytomegalovirus exposure and HLA in healthy donors (dated by TCRdb to the late 2010s). Context from the whole study: In an earlier analysis of 587 of the donors, roughly 300 Gb of sequence data and 90 million to 120 million unique TCR beta sequences from approximately 180 million T cells were reported. An early release covering roughly 640 HLA-typed donors comprised 250 to 350 gigabases of sequencing data and around 80 million unique TCR sequences. Among the roughly 430 genotyped donors, approximately 77% belonged to the genetic ancestry cluster associated with self-reported Caucasian donors. The study was designed to test whether signatures of past pathogen exposure could be identified by cataloging public T cell receptors. Using immunosequencing, the study profiled T cell repertoires from about 650 subjects and related those repertoires to cytomegalovirus serostatus. In addition to the first cohort of approximately 670 subjects, a separate validation cohort of 120 different subjects was used. High-throughput TCR immunosequencing, statistical association of individual TCRs with disease status, and machine learning were combined to predict cytomegalovirus infection status. To study patterns of TCR occurrence, a later analysis re-analyzed previously published TCR beta repertoires from 700 or so donors and added high-resolution HLA genotyping. The later analysis used no new phenotypic data to find candidate immune exposures, relying instead on TCR beta sequences and their occurrence across donors. In an earlier analysis of more than 550 of the donors, high-throughput TCR beta sequencing was used to judge whether each TCR beta V gene segment behaved as functional or pseudogenic. Donor age, sex, ethnicity and CMV serostatus were collected together with the repertoire data. A later genetic analysis took genome-wide SNP genotypes for about 65% of the 666 donors and used that subset as a discovery cohort. Every repertoire in the discovery cohort had been generated on one and the same sequencing platform. Both class I and class II loci were covered by HLA typing, at four-digit resolution. Typing coverage varied by locus: about 629-630 donors for A, B, C, DRB1 and DQB1; 522 for DQA1; over 600 for DPA1; 450 to 480 for DPB1. Four to six DR-DQ haplotypes were handled as single units for association and clustering, since linkage in the cohort was strong. Among a few hundred genotyped donors of the cohort, an average of around 240,000 unique TCR beta nucleotide sequences were sequenced per donor, roughly 18% of them non-productive.

On the study overall, not on this receptor specifically: In vitro tests confirmed that three of the cytomegalovirus-associated TCR beta chains recognize cytomegalovirus antigens. In a later analysis, HLA-associated TCR beta chains were found to be more clonally expanded and to have lower generation probabilities than equally common non-associated chains. When HLA alleles, especially DR and DQ, strongly co-occurred, attributing TCR associations to individual alleles was difficult. Some IMGT-functional V segments, including TRBV6-2 and TRBV6-3, could not be told apart with the 87-base-pair reads, so those segments were excluded. In both the original and validation cohorts, the classifier was reported to diagnose cytomegalovirus status with high specificity and sensitivity. The study gave a list of some 150 TCR beta chains associated with cytomegalovirus. Linkage disequilibrium might explain the correlated functional status among segregating V segments, but an unknown experimental factor could not be ruled out. In a later analysis, several top co-occurrence clusters were reported to appear linked to parvovirus B19, influenza, CMV and Epstein-Barr virus. A further reported finding was that TCR beta sequences accurately predicted the HLA-A and HLA-B alleles for most subjects in the first cohort. According to the authors, the approach could potentially be generalized to other disease states and immunological phenotypes. Broadly in line with IMGT annotations, most TCR beta V segments showed up in productive rearrangements about 87% or about 30% of the time in an earlier analysis of several hundred of the donors. An association between a missense DCLRE1C variant and V-gene and J-gene trimming of TCR beta chains was found in a later genetic analysis and replicated in an independent cohort. A cluster of highly shared sequence variants was judged likely to be a technical artifact of the sequencing pipeline. In a later analysis, 16,951 TCR beta sequences were associated with specific HLA alleles at a false discovery rate of 0.05. In a later analysis, most CMV-associated TCR beta chains were found to appear HLA-restricted, with HLA associations seemingly driven largely by CMV exposure. Most TCR sequences were seen in very few donors, while some public TCRs were found in many individuals. In a later genetic analysis, fewer N-insertions in productive TCRs were reported among donors in an Asian-associated ancestry cluster than the roughly 700-donor mean. In this cohort, only TCR beta chains were sequenced, and detectable features were limited by the absence of alpha or paired-chain data. According to a later analysis, TCR association rates differed among HLA loci, with DRB1 alleles showing the most associated TCRs and HLA-C alleles showing the fewest. Presence/absence analyses assumed roughly uniform sequencing depth across donors, an assumption that may not hold. For the cohort, immune exposure information was limited to CMV serostatus. Because counts were too low, 15 to 20 rarely observed V segments, including chromosome 9 orphons, were excluded from the earlier analysis of around 590 of the donors. Because HLA typing was unavailable for some donors at each locus, only the typed subset was used in association tests.

Regarding this clone: Its recognized antigen is unknown. The record has no base qualities; no much larger clone is one base away.

V is reduced by 2 bases and J by 2 bases, leaving a spacing of 12 bases between them. The germline V gene provides CDR1 MNHNS and CDR2 SASEGT. The CDR3, from cysteine to phenylalanine, totals 15 residues. The only DNA kept is the CDR3, 45 bases in frame from the first base. The cohort was made up of approximately 670 healthy bone marrow donors. All cohort members were sampled while nominally healthy, although unrecorded immune exposures were likely present. The donor was CMV seronegative and belonged to the group of under 400 seronegative cohort members. Each donor provided a peripheral blood sample, and peripheral blood mononuclear cells were used for TCR beta sequencing. The Qiagen DNeasy Blood Extraction Kit was used to extract genomic DNA from the blood cell samples. Libraries were made using the immunoSEQ multiplex PCR assay. For the multiplex PCR, a mixture combining 60 forward primers for TCR Vbeta segments and 13 reverse primers for TCR Jbeta segments was used. Amplification of the CDR3 region of rearranged TCR beta genes was performed with a multiplex PCR assay on genomic DNA. On the Illumina HiSeq System, the amplified TCR beta libraries were sequenced as 87-base-pair reads. The study's own analysis went as follows. A later analysis counted about 76 million unique TCR beta chains across the 650 to 700 repertoires, and some 11 million of these chains were shared by at least two donors. Raw reads were error-corrected and collapsed into unique sequences by a nearest-neighbor algorithm in which closely related sequences were merged to remove PCR and sequencing errors. CDR3 sequences were aligned to IMGT reference sequences to assign V, D and J gene segments. Each retained sequence needed at least a six-nucleotide match to both a V gene segment and a J gene segment. A rearrangement counted as productive if the CDR3 had no stop codons and remained in frame with V and J, and every other rearrangement counted as non-productive. Following IMGT convention, CDR3 was defined as the stretch from the second conserved V-encoded cysteine up to the conserved J-encoded phenylalanine. Sequences without an unambiguous match to a single V gene segment were excluded from the earlier analysis of several hundred of the donors. An earlier analysis of about 590 of the donors classified V segments as functional when productive rearrangements were above 56.7% and as segregating when the standard deviation between donors was above 5%. A statistical classification framework was built to diagnose cytomegalovirus status from the catalog of TCR beta chain sequences. A later analysis assigned V and J genes by comparing TCR nucleotide sequences with IMGT/GENE-DB human TR gene sequences. In a later analysis, CDR3 sequences and most-parsimonious VDJ recombination scenarios were assigned using the TCRdist pipeline. In a later analysis, each TCR beta chain was defined by its CDR3 amino acid sequence together with its V-gene family, and reads lacking a unique V-gene family were excluded. As a way to deal with suspected cross-contamination and a sequencing artifact, a later analysis dropped 450 to 600 nucleotide sequences that were highly shared and had low generation probability. A later analysis calculated a clonal expansion index for each public chain from normalized within-repertoire ranks of inferred template counts. Generation probabilities in a later analysis came from a VDJ recombination model fitted to out-of-frame rearrangements, and those results were checked against IGoR. Hypergeometric tests were used in a later analysis to score TCR-TCR, TCR-HLA and TCR-CMV co-occurrence, with a repertoire-size bias correction applied to the TCR pairs. False discovery rates were estimated in a later analysis by permuting HLA or CMV assignments 20 times. A later analysis grouped co-occurring TCRs with DBSCAN, adding TCRdist sequence similarity when clustering within HLA-allele-positive subsets. Co-occurrence clustering excluded repertoires with fewer than 30,000 or more than 120,000 public chains, plus five with anomalous nucleotide sharing. TCRdb stores this immuneACCESS table with in-frame sequences only. Part of the clones is absent; in the studies checked, under half of the shortfall reflects unresolved V genes, and no reason is known for the rest. D and trimming come from the DNA, and the V and J calls and clone size come from that table. A total of 200,000 to 250,000 clones appear in this sample, approximately 80% of them only once. Around 1.4% of the sample is in the top ten clones.

This clonotype was obtained from a girl aged 10-17 years in good health and CMV-seronegative. Sequencing input: PBMCs. The chain was built from TRBV6-1 and TRBJ1-2; a weak D assignment points to TRBD1 (6 bases agree). The DNA reads as follows: TGTGCCAGCAGTGAAAGTTTAGGGGGAAACTATGGCTACACCTTC. This gives the protein CASSESLGGNYGYTF.